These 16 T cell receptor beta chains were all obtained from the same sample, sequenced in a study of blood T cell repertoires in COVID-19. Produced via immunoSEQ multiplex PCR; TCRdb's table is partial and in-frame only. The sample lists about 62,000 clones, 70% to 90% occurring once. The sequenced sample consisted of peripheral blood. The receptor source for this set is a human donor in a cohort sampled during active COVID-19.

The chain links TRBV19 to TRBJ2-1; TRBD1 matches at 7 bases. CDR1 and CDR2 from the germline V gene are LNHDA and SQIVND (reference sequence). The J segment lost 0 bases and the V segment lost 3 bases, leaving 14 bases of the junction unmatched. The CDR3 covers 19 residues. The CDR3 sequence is CASSIGVREGAGSYNEQFF. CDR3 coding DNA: TGTGCCAGTAGTATCGGGGTACGTGAGGGGGCGGGCTCCTACAATGAGCAGTTCTTC.

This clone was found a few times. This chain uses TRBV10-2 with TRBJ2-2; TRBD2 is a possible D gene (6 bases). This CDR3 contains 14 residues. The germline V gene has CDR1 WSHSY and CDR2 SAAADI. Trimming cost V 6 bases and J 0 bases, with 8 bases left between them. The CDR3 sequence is CASRAGPNTGELFF. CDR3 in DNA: TGCGCCAGCAGAGCGGGCCCGAACACCGGGGAGCTGTTTTTT.

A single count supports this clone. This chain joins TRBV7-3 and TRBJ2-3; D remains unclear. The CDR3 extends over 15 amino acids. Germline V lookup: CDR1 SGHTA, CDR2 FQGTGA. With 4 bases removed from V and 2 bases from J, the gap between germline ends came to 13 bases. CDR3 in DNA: TGTGCCAGCAGCTCCCACGCAGGAAACACAGATACGCAGTATTTT. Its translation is CASSSHAGNTDTQYF.

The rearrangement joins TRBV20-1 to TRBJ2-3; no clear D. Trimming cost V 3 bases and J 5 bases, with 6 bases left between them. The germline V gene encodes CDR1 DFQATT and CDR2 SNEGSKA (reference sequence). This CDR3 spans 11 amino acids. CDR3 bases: TGCAGTGCTAGGGCCATAGATACGCAGTATTTT. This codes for CSARAIDTQYF.

CDR3 sequence: CASSSGTAEAFF. The CDR3, as DNA: TGTGCCAGCAGTTCCGGGACAGCTGAAGCTTTCTTT. The chain employs TRBV12-3 or TRBV12-4 and TRBJ1-1, with 7 bases lining up with TRBD1. After removal of 4 bases from V and 6 bases from J, the junction contained 2 bases not matched to a gene. The CDR3 consists of 12 residues.

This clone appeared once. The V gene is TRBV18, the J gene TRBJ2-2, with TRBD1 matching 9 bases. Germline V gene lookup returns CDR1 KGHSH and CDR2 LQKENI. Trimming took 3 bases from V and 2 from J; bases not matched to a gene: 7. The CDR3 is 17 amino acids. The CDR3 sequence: CASSPTRDRANTGELFF. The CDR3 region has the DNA TGTGCCAGCTCACCGACCAGGGACAGGGCAAACACCGGGGAGCTGTTTTTT.

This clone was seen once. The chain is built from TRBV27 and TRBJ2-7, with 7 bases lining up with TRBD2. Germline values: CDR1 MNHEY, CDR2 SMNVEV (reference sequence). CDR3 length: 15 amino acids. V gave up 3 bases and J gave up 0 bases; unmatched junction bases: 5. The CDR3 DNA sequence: TGTGCCAGCAGTTTCGCGGGAGCGGGCTCCTACGAGCAGTACTTC. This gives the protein CASSFAGAGSYEQYF.

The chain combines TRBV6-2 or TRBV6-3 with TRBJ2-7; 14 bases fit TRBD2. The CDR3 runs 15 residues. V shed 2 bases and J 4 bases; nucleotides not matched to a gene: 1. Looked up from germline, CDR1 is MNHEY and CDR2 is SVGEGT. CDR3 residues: CASSYRLAGGYEQYF. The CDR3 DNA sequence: TGTGCCAGCAGTTACCGACTAGCGGGGGGGTACGAGCAGTACTTC.

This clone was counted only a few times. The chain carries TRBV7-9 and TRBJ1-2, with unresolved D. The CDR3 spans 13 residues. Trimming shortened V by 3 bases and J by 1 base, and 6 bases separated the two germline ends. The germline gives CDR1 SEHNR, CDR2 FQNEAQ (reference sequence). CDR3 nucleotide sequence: TGTGCCAGCAGCTTCGCAGTTAACTATGGCTACACCTTC. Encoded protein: CASSFAVNYGYTF.

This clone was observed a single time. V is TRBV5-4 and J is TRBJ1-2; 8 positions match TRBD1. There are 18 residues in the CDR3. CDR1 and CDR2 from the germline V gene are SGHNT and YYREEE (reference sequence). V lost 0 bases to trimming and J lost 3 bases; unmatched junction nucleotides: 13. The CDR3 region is CASSLAISLSTGDYGYTF. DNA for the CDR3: TGTGCCAGCAGCTTGGCCATTTCCTTATCGACAGGGGACTATGGCTACACCTTC.

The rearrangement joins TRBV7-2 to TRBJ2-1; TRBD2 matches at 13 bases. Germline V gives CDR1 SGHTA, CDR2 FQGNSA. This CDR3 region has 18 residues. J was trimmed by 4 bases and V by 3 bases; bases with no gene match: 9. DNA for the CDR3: TGTGCCAGCAGCTTTCTACCCCCGGGACTAGCGGGATACAATGAGCAGTTCTTC. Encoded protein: CASSFLPPGLAGYNEQFF.

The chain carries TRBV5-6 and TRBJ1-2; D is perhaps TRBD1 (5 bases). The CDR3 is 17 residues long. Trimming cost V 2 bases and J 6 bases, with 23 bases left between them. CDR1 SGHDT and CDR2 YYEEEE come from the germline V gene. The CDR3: CASSFVLDTGGYNGYTF. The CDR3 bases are TGTGCCAGCAGCTTTGTTCTGGACACGGGGGGTTATAATGGCTACACCTTC.

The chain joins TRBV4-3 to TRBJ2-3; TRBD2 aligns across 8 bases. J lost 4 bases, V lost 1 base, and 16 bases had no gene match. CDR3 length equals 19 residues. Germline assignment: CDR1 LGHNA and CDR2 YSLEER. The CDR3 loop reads CASSQAPGRGEGGADTQYF. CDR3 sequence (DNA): TGCGCCAGCAGCCAAGCCCCGGGGCGGGGGGAAGGTGGCGCAGATACGCAGTATTTT.

The CDR3 protein is CASIEGTRAGGTGANVLTF. In DNA, the CDR3 is TGTGCCAGTATTGAGGGGACGAGGGCAGGGGGTACTGGGGCCAACGTCCTGACTTTC. The chain couples TRBV19 to TRBJ2-6; 7 bases agree with TRBD1. Germline V gives CDR1 LNHDA, CDR2 SQIVND (reference sequence). The trim removed 7 bases at V and 2 bases at J, leaving 17 bases unmatched. The CDR3 has 19 amino acids.

For the CDR3, the DNA is TGCGCCAGCAGCCAAGAGCTAGCGGGGAGTACTTCCTACGAGCAGTACTTC. Amino acid sequence: CASSQELAGSTSYEQYF. The gene calls are TRBV4-3 and TRBJ2-7; 9 bases are shared with TRBD2. From germline, CDR1 is LGHNA and CDR2 YSLEER. This CDR3 has 17 residues. V shed 0 bases, J shed 1 base, and the junction held 7 bases outside the gene matches.

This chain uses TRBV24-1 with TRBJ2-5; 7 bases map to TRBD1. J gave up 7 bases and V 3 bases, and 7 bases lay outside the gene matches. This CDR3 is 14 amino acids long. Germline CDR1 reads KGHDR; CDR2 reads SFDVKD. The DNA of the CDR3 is TGTGCCACCAGTGATCTAGGGGGCGGTGGGACCCAGTACTTC. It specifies CATSDLGGGGTQYF.